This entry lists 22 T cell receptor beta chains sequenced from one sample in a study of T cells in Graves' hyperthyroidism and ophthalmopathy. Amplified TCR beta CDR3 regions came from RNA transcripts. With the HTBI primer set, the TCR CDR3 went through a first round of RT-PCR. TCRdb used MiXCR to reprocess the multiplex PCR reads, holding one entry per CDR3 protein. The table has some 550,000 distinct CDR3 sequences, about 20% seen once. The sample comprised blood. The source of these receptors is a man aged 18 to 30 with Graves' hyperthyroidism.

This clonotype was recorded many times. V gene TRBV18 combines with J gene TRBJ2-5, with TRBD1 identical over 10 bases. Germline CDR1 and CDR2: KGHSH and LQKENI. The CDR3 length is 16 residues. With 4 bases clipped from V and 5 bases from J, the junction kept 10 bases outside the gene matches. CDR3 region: CASSQRPGQGDETQYF. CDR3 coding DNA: TGTGCCAGCTCACAGCGCCCCGGACAGGGGGACGAGACCCAGTACTTC.

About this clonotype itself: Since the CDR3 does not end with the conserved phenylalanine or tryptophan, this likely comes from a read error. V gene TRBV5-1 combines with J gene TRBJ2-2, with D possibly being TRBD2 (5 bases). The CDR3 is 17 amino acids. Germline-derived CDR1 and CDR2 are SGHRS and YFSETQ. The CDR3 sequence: CAGSLSNGLKNTGELFL. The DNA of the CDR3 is TGCGCCGGCAGCTTATCAAACGGACTTAAGAACACCGGGGAGCTGTTTTTG.

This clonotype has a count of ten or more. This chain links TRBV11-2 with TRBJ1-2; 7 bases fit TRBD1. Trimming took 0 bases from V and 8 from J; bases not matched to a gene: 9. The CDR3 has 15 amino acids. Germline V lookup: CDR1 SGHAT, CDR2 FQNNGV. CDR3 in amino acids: CASSLENRAGGGYTF. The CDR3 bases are TGTGCCAGCAGCTTAGAAAATAGGGCAGGGGGAGGCTACACCTTC.

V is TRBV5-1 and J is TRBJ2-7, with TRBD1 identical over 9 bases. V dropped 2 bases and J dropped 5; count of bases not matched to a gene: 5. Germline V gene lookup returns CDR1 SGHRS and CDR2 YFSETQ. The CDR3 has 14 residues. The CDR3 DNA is TGCGCCAGCAGCTTCGGGACAGGGCCCCACGAGCAGTACTTC. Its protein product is CASSFGTGPHEQYF.

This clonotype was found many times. Written as DNA, the CDR3 is TGTGCCAGCAGCCCAGGGGACAGGGCGGCCGGGGAGCTGTTTTTT. It encodes CASSPGDRAAGELFF. The V gene is TRBV28, the J gene TRBJ2-2, with 9 bases lining up with TRBD1. The trim removed 6 bases at V and 6 bases at J, leaving 8 bases unmatched. The CDR3 has 15 residues. The germline V gene encodes CDR1 MDHEN and CDR2 SYDVKM.

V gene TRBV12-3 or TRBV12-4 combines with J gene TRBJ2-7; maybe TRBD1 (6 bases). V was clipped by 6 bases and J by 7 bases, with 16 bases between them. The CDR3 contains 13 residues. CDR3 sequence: CASRPTRRGEQYF. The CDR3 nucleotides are TGTGCCAGCAGACCCACTCGTAGGGGGGAGCAGTACTTC.

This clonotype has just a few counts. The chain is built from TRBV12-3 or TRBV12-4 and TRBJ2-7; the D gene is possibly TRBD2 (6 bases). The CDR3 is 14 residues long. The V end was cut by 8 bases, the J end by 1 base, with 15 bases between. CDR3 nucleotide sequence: TGTGCCAGCGGAGCGGGTAAAGCGTCCTACGAGCAGTACTTC. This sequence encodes CASGAGKASYEQYF.

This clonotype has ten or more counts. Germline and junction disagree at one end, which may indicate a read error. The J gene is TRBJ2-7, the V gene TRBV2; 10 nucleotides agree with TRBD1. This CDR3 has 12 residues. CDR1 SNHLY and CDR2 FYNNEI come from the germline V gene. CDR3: CASSDGGTGDHF. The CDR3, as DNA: TGTGCCAGCAGTGATGGAGGGACAGGGGATCACTTC.

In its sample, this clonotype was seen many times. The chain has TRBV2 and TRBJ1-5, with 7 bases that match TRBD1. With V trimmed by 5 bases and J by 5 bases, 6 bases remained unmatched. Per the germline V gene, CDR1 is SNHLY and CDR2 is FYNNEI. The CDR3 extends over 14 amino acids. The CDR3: CASSFRDSDQPQHF. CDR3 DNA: TGTGCCAGCAGTTTCCGGGACAGTGATCAGCCCCAGCATTTT.

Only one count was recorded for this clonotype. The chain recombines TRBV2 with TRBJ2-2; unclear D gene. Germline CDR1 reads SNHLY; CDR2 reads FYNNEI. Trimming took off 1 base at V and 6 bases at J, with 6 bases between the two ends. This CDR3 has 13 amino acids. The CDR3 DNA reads TGTGCCAGCAGTGAAGTTAGAGCCGGGGAGCTGTTTTTT. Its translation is CASSEVRAGELFF.

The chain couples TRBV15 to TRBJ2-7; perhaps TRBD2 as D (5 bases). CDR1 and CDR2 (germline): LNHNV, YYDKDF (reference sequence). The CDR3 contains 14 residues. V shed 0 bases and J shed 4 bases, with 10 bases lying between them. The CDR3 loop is CATSRDRGQYEQYF. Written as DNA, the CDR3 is TGTGCCACCAGCAGAGATCGGGGTCAGTACGAGCAGTACTTC. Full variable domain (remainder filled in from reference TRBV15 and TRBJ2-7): DAMVIQNPRYQVTQFGKPVTLSCSQTLNHNVMYWYQQKSSQAPKLLFHYYDKDFNNEADTPDNFQSRRPNTSFCFLDIRSPGLGDTAMYLCATSRDRGQYEQYFGPGTRLTVT.

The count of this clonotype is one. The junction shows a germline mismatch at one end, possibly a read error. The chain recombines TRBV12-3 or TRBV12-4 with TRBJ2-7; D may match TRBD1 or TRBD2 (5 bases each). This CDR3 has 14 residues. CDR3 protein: CTSSWQGPTYEQYF. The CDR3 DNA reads TGTACCAGCAGTTGGCAGGGACCTACCTACGAGCAGTACTTC.

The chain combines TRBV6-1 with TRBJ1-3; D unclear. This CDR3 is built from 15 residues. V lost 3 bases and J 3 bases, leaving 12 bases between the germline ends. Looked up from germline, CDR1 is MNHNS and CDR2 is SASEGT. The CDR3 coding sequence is TGTGCCAGCAGTGACCAAGTTTCATTTGGAAACACCATATATTTT. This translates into CASSDQVSFGNTIYF.

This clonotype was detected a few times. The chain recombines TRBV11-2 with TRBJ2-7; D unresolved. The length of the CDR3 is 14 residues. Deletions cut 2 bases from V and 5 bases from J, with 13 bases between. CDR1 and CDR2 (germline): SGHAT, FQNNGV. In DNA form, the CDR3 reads TGTGCCAGCAGCTTAAACGGAGCGTTCAACGAGCAGTACTTC. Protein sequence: CASSLNGAFNEQYF.

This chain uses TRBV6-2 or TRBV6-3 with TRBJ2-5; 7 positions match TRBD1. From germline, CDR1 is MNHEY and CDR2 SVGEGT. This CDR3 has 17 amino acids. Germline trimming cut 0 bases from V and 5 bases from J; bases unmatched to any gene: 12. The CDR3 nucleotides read TGTGCCAGCAGTTACTCGAACAGGGGCCACGGCGGGGAGACCCAGTACTTC. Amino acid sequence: CASSYSNRGHGGETQYF.

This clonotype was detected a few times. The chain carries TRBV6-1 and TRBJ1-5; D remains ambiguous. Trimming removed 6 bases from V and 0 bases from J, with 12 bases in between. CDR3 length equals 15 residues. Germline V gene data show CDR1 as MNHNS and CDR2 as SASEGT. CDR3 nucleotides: TGTGCCAGCAGCCCCCAGGAATATAGCAATCAGCCCCAGCATTTT. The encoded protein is CASSPQEYSNQPQHF.

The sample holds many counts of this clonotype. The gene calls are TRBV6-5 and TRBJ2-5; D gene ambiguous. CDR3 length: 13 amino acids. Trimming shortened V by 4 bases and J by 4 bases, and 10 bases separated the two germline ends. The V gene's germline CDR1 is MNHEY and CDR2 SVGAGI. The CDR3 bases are TGTGCCAGCAGTTTTCACCAGCGAGAGACCCAGTACTTC. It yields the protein CASSFHQRETQYF.

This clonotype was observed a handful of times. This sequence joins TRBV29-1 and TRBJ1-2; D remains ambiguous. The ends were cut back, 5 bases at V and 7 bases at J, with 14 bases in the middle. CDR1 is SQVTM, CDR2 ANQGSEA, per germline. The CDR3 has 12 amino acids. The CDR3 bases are TGCAGCGTTACCCGGGGTCAAGGTGGCTACACCTTC. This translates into CSVTRGQGGYTF.

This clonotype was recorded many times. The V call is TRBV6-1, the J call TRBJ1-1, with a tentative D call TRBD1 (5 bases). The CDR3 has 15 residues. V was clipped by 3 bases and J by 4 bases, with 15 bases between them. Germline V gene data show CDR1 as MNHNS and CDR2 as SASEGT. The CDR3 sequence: CASSDRHQGTTEAFF. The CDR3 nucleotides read TGTGCCAGCAGTGATCGACACCAGGGAACCACTGAAGCTTTCTTT.

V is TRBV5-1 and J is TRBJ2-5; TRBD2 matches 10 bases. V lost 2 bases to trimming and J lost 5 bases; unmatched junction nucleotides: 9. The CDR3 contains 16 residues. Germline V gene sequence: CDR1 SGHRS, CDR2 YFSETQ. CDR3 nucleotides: TGCGCCAGCAGCTTACTTAGCGGGAGGCCGACGGAGACCCAGTACTTC. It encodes CASSLLSGRPTETQYF.

The DNA of the CDR3 is TGTGCCAGCAGCTTAGATTCAAACACAGAGACCCAGTACTTC. It yields the protein CASSLDSNTETQYF. This chain joins TRBV7-2 and TRBJ2-5; no clear D gene. CDR1 is SGHTA, CDR2 FQGNSA, per germline. V was shortened by 1 base and J by 4 bases, with 10 bases between the two germline ends. The CDR3 has 14 residues.

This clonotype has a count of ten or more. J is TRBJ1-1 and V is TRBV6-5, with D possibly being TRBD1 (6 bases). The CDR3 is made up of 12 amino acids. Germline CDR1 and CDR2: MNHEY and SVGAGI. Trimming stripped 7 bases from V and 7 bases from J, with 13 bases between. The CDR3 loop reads CASTMGDIEAFF. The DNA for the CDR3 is TGTGCCAGCACCATGGGGGACATTGAAGCTTTCTTT.